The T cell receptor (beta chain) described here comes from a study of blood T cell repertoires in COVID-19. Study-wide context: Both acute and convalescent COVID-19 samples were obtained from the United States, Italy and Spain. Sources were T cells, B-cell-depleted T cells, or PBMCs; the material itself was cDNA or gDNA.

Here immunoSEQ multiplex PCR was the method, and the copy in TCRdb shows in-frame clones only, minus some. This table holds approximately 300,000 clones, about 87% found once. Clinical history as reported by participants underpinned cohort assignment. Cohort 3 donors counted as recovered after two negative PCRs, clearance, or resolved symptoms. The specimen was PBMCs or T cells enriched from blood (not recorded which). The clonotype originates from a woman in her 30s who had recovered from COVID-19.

CDR3 region: CAISESEGRYGYTF. The CDR3 nucleotides read TGTGCCATCAGTGAGTCGGAGGGAAGGTACGGCTACACCTTC. The V call is TRBV10-3, the J call TRBJ1-2; D not certain. The CDR3 extends over 14 amino acids. Germline CDR1 reads ENHRY; CDR2 reads SYGVKD. Deletions cut 0 bases from V and 8 bases from J, with 13 bases between.